The rows below give T cell receptor beta chains drawn from one sample of a study of T cell responses to AZD1222 COVID-19 vaccine. Data came from immunoSEQ multiplex PCR; TCRdb stores just in-frame clones and leaves some out. The sample yields approximately 91,000 clones, approximately 89% seen once. The material was peripheral blood, obtained 28 days after the second AZD1222 dose. The source is an adult who received the AZD1222 COVID-19 vaccine. The CDR3 runs from the conserved cysteine through the conserved F or W. Fields, in order: V gene, J gene, CDR3 protein.

V: TRBV15; J: TRBJ2-5; CDR3: CATSRAPIRQLETQYF
V: TRBV14; J: TRBJ2-3; CDR3: CASSPTRDTQYF
V: TRBV5-1; J: TRBJ2-3; CDR3: CASSLSGMGTDTQYF
V: TRBV2; J: TRBJ1-1; CDR3: CASSGREGLNTEAFF
V: TRBV2; J: TRBJ2-6; CDR3: CASSSPQGANVLTF
V: TRBV20-1; J: TRBJ1-1; CDR3: CSARIGYEAFF
V: TRBV6-6; J: TRBJ1-1; CDR3: CASSFRRGDEAFF
V: TRBV27; J: TRBJ2-7; CDR3: CASSYRAEQYF
V: TRBV7-1; J: TRBJ2-5; CDR3: CASSSPEDAHPKSEDRGLQETQYF
V: TRBV11-2; J: TRBJ2-3; CDR3: CASSLEITSDTQYF
V: TRBV5-1; J: TRBJ2-5; CDR3: CASSPVESLQETQYF
V: TRBV9; J: TRBJ2-7; CDR3: CASSRTGTYEQYF
V: TRBV5-1; J: TRBJ1-2; CDR3: CASSWDRGDGYTF
V: TRBV5-1; J: TRBJ2-3; CDR3: CASSLGGRDTQYF
V: TRBV7-8; J: TRBJ1-4; CDR3: CASSSYRVGNEKLFF